This TCR beta chain was sequenced in a study of T-cell reconstitution after alpha-beta-depleted transplantation in children. Overall study results and limits: After transplant, at about two months, alpha-beta T cells were reportedly derived from several hundred expanded graft clones. At the one-year point after transplant, T-cell counts and TCRbeta diversity were found to come mostly from T cells that had been newly produced.

This clonotype has ten or more counts. Its antigen is undetermined. The V end lost 3 bases, the J end lost 7 bases, and 13 bases lay between the germline ends. CDR3 length equals 13 residues. CDR1 is SQVTM, CDR2 ANQGSEA, per germline. Preparing the TCRbeta library involved the use of unique molecular identifiers. One entry per CDR3 protein results from TCRdb running MiXCR on the PCR reads. The top ten hold roughly 2% of the sample, which has around 450,000 distinct CDR3 sequences, over 9.5% seen once. This rearrangement joins TRBV29-1 to TRBJ2-1; TRBD2 is a possible D gene (5 bases). The TCR sequence derives from a child aged 2-15 years with inherited bone marrow failure, due to receive a stem cell transplant. The sample consisted of PBMCs, taken before TCRalphabeta/CD19-depleted stem cell transplant. The CDR3 coding sequence is TGCAGCGTTGACCCGGGAACCTTGAATGAGCAGTTCTTC. It translates to CSVDPGTLNEQFF.